These T cell receptor beta chains were read from a single sample in a study of blood T cells in healthy people across ages. TCRdb itself ran the 5' RACE reads through MiXCR, one entry per CDR3 protein. The table lists 700,000 to 850,000 distinct CDR3 sequences, roughly 35% of them singletons. The sample comprised blood. The receptors were gathered from a man younger than 35 in good health. CDR3s include the opening cysteine and the closing phenylalanine or tryptophan. Each record gives: V gene, J gene, D gene, clone size, CDR3 DNA, CDR3 protein. D genes are given only for firm matches. Only part of the rows carry a size: once, few, many, or a class if the clone is expanded.

V gene: TRBV29-1
J gene: TRBJ1-5
D gene: .
clone size: .
CDR3 DNA: TGCAGCGTTTCCCAGGGTGCACAGCCCCAGCATTTT
CDR3 protein: CSVSQGAQPQHF

V gene: TRBV20-1
J gene: TRBJ2-3
D gene: .
clone size: once
CDR3 DNA: TGCAGTTTTTGGAACGGACTCAGCACAGATACGCAGTATTTT
CDR3 protein: CSFWNGLSTDTQYF

V gene: TRBV13
J gene: TRBJ2-7
D gene: TRBD2
clone size: .
CDR3 DNA: TGTGCCAGCAGCCTAAATCGTATTAGCGGGGCTTCCTACGAGCAGTACTTC
CDR3 protein: CASSLNRISGASYEQYF

V gene: TRBV3-1
J gene: TRBJ1-5
D gene: .
clone size: .
CDR3 DNA: TGTGCCAGCAGCCAAGACAGGCTCAAGCCCCAGCATTTT
CDR3 protein: CASSQDRLKPQHF

V gene: TRBV6-1
J gene: TRBJ1-1
D gene: .
clone size: .
CDR3 DNA: TGTGCCACGGTCCTTAGGCGGGACACTGAAGCTTTCTTT
CDR3 protein: CATVLRRDTEAFF

V gene: TRBV3-1
J gene: TRBJ2-7
D gene: .
clone size: .
CDR3 DNA: TGTGCCAGCAGCCAAGATGAGGCCTACGAGCAGTACTTC
CDR3 protein: CASSQDEAYEQYF

V gene: TRBV4-1
J gene: TRBJ2-6
D gene: .
clone size: .
CDR3 DNA: TGCGCCAGCAGCCAAGTCGTAGAGAACTCTGGGGCCAACGTCCTGACTTTC
CDR3 protein: CASSQVVENSGANVLTF

V gene: TRBV18
J gene: TRBJ1-2
D gene: TRBD1
clone size: few
CDR3 DNA: TGTGCTTCTCGGACAGGCCTCACTAACTATGGCTACACCTTC
CDR3 protein: CASRTGLTNYGYTF

V gene: TRBV9
J gene: TRBJ2-5
D gene: TRBD2
clone size: .
CDR3 DNA: TGTGCCAGCAGCGTAGATTGGAGCGGGGCCGGAGACAATGAGCAGTACTTC
CDR3 protein: CASSVDWSGAGDNEQYF

V gene: TRBV12-3/TRBV12-4
J gene: TRBJ1-2
D gene: .
clone size: many
CDR3 DNA: .
CDR3 protein: CASSEFGPGANYGYTF

V gene: TRBV20-1
J gene: TRBJ1-2
D gene: .
clone size: few
CDR3 DNA: TGCAGTGCTAGACCTCCCGGACGGAGCAGAGGCTACACCTTC
CDR3 protein: CSARPPGRSRGYTF

V gene: TRBV7-3
J gene: TRBJ2-5
D gene: TRBD1
clone size: few
CDR3 DNA: TGTGCCAGCAGCTTAGAGGGACAGTCAGAAGAGACCCAGTACTTC
CDR3 protein: CASSLEGQSEETQYF

V gene: TRBV4-3
J gene: TRBJ1-6
D gene: .
clone size: .
CDR3 DNA: TGCGCTAGCAGCCAAGAAACAGGGACCATTGTGAATTCACCCCTCCACTTT
CDR3 protein: CASSQETGTIVNSPLHF

V gene: TRBV20-1
J gene: TRBJ2-1
D gene: TRBD2
clone size: few
CDR3 DNA: TGCAGTGCCGGATTGGTAGCGGGGGGTAGGAATGAGCAGTTCTTC
CDR3 protein: CSAGLVAGGRNEQFF

V gene: TRBV5-1
J gene: TRBJ2-2
D gene: TRBD1
clone size: .
CDR3 DNA: TGCGCCAGCAGCTCGACAGGGGGAACCGGGGTGCTGTTTTTT
CDR3 protein: CASSSTGGTGVLFF

V gene: TRBV24-1
J gene: TRBJ2-3
D gene: .
clone size: few
CDR3 DNA: TGTGCCACCAGTGATCCTTCGGAGACTCGGCGCACAGATACGCAGTATTTT
CDR3 protein: CATSDPSETRRTDTQYF

V gene: TRBV12-3/TRBV12-4
J gene: TRBJ1-1
D gene: .
clone size: few
CDR3 DNA: TGTGCCAGCAGTTTTGGGGGAGAGGGGGACTACACTGAAGCTTTCTTT
CDR3 protein: CASSFGGEGDYTEAFF

V gene: TRBV28
J gene: TRBJ1-4
D gene: .
clone size: once
CDR3 DNA: TGTGCCGGCAACCTAATAGGCGAAAAACTGTTTTTT
CDR3 protein: CAGNLIGEKLFF

V gene: TRBV5-1
J gene: TRBJ2-1
D gene: .
clone size: many
CDR3 DNA: TGCGCCAGCAGTTCGGACGGCCAGACCTCCTACAATGAGCAGTTCTTC
CDR3 protein: CASSSDGQTSYNEQFF

V gene: TRBV12-3/TRBV12-4
J gene: TRBJ1-1
D gene: .
clone size: .
CDR3 DNA: TGTGCCAGCAGGTTGAGTCAGGGATCCACTGAAGCTTTCTTT
CDR3 protein: CASRLSQGSTEAFF

V gene: TRBV9
J gene: TRBJ2-2
D gene: .
clone size: .
CDR3 DNA: TGTGCCAGCAGCTCCCACCTCGGGGCGAACACCGGGGAGCTGTTTTTT
CDR3 protein: CASSSHLGANTGELFF

V gene: TRBV7-3
J gene: TRBJ2-3
D gene: .
clone size: many
CDR3 DNA: TGTGCCAGCAGCTTATGGGCGGATACCACAGATACGCAGTATTTT
CDR3 protein: CASSLWADTTDTQYF

V gene: TRBV20-1
J gene: TRBJ2-2
D gene: .
clone size: .
CDR3 DNA: TGCAGTGCTAGATGGGGATTCGGGGAGCTGTTTTTT
CDR3 protein: CSARWGFGELFF

V gene: TRBV9
J gene: TRBJ2-1
D gene: .
clone size: .
CDR3 DNA: TGTGCCAGCAGCGGAGGGAATAACCTTAGGGATGAGCAGTTCTTC
CDR3 protein: CASSGGNNLRDEQFF

V gene: TRBV4-3
J gene: TRBJ1-5
D gene: .
clone size: many
CDR3 DNA: TGCGCCAGCAGCCAAGCCCGGGGGGGGATTTGGCCCCAGCATTTT
CDR3 protein: CASSQARGGIWPQHF

V gene: TRBV24-1
J gene: TRBJ2-2
D gene: TRBD1
clone size: .
CDR3 DNA: TGTGCCACCAGTGATCAGGGACAGGGGGCGCGGACCGGGGAGCTGTTTTTT
CDR3 protein: CATSDQGQGARTGELFF